This entry lists 12 T cell receptor beta chains sequenced from one sample in a study of blood T cell repertoires in COVID-19. Sequencing was performed with immunoSEQ multiplex PCR; in TCRdb, only in-frame clones are kept and a portion is missing. The sample has about 280,000 clones; under 95% are singletons. The sequenced sample consisted of PBMCs or T cells enriched from blood (not recorded which). The receptors were sampled from a man aged 35-49 years who had been exposed to COVID-19.

The chain links TRBV6-1 to TRBJ1-5, with D tentatively TRBD1 (6 bases). Germline-derived CDR1 and CDR2 are MNHNS and SASEGT. V lost 1 base and J lost 4, with 11 bases in between. The CDR3 contains 15 residues. CDR3 protein: CASSEGRTGNQPQHF. DNA for the CDR3: TGTGCCAGCAGTGAAGGGCGAACAGGGAATCAGCCCCAGCATTTT.

The CDR3 sequence: CASSLQAGGDGELFF. The CDR3 DNA reads TGTGCCAGCAGCTTGCAGGCAGGGGGCGACGGGGAGCTGTTTTTT. This sequence joins TRBV5-4 and TRBJ2-2, with TRBD1 matching 8 bases. Germline CDR1 is SGHNT and CDR2 is YYREEE (reference sequence). This CDR3 has 15 amino acids. J lost 7 bases, V lost 1 base, and 6 bases had no gene match.

The chain is built from TRBV6-5 and TRBJ2-2, with TRBD2 identical over 9 bases. The germline V gene has CDR1 MNHEY and CDR2 SVGAGI. The CDR3 totals 15 residues. Unmatched junction bases numbered 7, after V lost 6 bases and J lost 5 bases. CDR3 in amino acids: CASRIAGGRTGELFF. The CDR3 DNA sequence: TGTGCCAGCAGGATCGCGGGAGGGAGGACCGGGGAGCTGTTTTTT.

This clone was seen just once. This chain links TRBV9 with TRBJ2-7, with D perhaps TRBD2 (5 bases). V lost 0 bases to trimming and J lost 7 bases, with 11 bases between them. The CDR3 totals 13 residues. The germline gives CDR1 SGDLS, CDR2 YYNGEE. As DNA, the CDR3 is TGTGCCAGCAGCGTAGAGAGGGTGTCGGAGCAGTACTTC. It encodes CASSVERVSEQYF.

V is TRBV18 and J is TRBJ1-2; a possible D gene is TRBD1 (6 bases). The germline gives CDR1 KGHSH, CDR2 LQKENI. Trimming pared 3 bases from V and 0 bases from J, leaving 11 bases between. The CDR3 sequence is 15 residues long. As DNA, the CDR3 is TGTGCCAGCTCACCGACAGGATCACCTAACTATGGCTACACCTTC. This encodes CASSPTGSPNYGYTF.

V and J are TRBV28 and TRBJ1-6; D is unresolved. The CDR3 is 14 residues long. The germline V and J ends were trimmed by 4 bases and 9 bases, with 13 bases remaining between them. Germline V CDR1 and CDR2: MDHEN, SYDVKM. CDR3 DNA: TGTGCCAGCAGTTGGTCGGGTAGAGGTTCACCCCTCCACTTT. It translates to CASSWSGRGSPLHF.

The CDR3 coding sequence is TGTGCCAGCAGCCAAGACAGGAGCGGGAAGGATGAGCAGTTCTTC. It is translated as CASSQDRSGKDEQFF. This chain joins TRBV14 and TRBJ2-1, with TRBD2 identical over 7 bases. This CDR3 is built from 15 residues. V shed 0 bases, J shed 8 bases, and the junction held 7 bases outside the gene matches. The germline gives CDR1 SGHDN, CDR2 FVKESK.

The chain employs TRBV4-1 and TRBJ1-2, with D tentatively TRBD1 (5 bases). The CDR3 sequence is 14 residues long. Germline V gene lookup returns CDR1 MGHRA and CDR2 YSYEKL. The V gene lost 0 bases and the J gene lost 8 bases, with 13 bases spanning the gap. CDR3 nucleotides: TGCGCCAGCAGCCAAGATTGGGGGGAAGTCGGCTACACCTTC. It translates to CASSQDWGEVGYTF.

The chain uses TRBV28 and TRBJ1-1; 10 nucleotides agree with TRBD1. Germline V gene sequence: CDR1 MDHEN, CDR2 SYDVKM. The CDR3 runs to 13 residues. V was clipped by 6 bases and J by 5 bases; unmatched bases: 3. The CDR3 DNA reads TGTGCCAGCAGCTCGGGACAGGGGACTGAAGCTTTCTTT. It yields the protein CASSSGQGTEAFF.

The rearrangement uses TRBV6-4 and TRBJ2-3, with a weak D call TRBD1 (6 bases). V was shortened by 4 bases and J by 0 bases, with 23 bases between the two germline ends. The CDR3 consists of 19 residues. Germline CDR1 is MRHNA and CDR2 is SNTAGT. The CDR3 loop reads CASSVGQGSKTLSTDTQYF. The DNA for the CDR3 is TGTGCCAGCAGTGTAGGGCAGGGGTCCAAGACCTTAAGCACAGATACGCAGTATTTT.

This clone was counted once. The chain is built from TRBV5-6 and TRBJ2-7, with TRBD2 matching over 10 bases. The V gene end was trimmed by 4 bases and the J gene end by 5 bases; junction bases not matched to a gene: 9. Germline CDR1 is SGHDT and CDR2 is YYEEEE. The CDR3 runs 15 residues. The CDR3 coding sequence is TGTGCCAGCAGCCAAAGCGGGAGGGCGATCGACGAGCAGTACTTC. It codes for CASSQSGRAIDEQYF.

The chain has TRBV9 and TRBJ1-2; D may be TRBD1 (5 bases). The CDR3 has 17 residues. V dropped 6 bases and J dropped 0 bases, with 21 bases sitting between them. CDR1 and CDR2 (germline): SGDLS, YYNGEE. The CDR3 DNA reads TGTGCCAGCAAAGCGGGGCCTGGAGGAGACTCTAACTATGGCTACACCTTC. Protein product: CASKAGPGGDSNYGYTF.